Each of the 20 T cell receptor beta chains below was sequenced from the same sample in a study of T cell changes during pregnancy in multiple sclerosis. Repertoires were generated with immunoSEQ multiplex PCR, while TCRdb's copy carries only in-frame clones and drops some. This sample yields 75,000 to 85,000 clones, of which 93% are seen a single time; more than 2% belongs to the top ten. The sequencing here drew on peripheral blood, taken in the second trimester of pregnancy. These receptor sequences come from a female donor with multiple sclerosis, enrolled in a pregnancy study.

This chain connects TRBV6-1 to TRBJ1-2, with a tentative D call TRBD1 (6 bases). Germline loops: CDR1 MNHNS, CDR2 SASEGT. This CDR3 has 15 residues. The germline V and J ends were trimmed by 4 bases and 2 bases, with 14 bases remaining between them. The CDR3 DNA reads TGTGCCAGCAGTGTAACAGGGCTCCCCAACTATGGCTACACCTTC. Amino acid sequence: CASSVTGLPNYGYTF.

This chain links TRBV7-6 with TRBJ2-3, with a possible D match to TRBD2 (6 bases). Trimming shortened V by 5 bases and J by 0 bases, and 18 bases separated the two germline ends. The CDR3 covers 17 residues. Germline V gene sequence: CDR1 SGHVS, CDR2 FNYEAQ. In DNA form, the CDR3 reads TGTGCCAGCAGCGACCTCGGATTAGCGGCAAGCACAGATACGCAGTATTTT. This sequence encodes CASSDLGLAASTDTQYF.

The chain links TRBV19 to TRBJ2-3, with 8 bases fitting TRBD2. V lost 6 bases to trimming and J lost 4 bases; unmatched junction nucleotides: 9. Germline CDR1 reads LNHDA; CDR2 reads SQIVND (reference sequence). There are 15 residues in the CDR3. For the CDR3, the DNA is TGTGCCAGTAGCCTCCGGATAGCGGGACCAGATACGCAGTATTTT. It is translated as CASSLRIAGPDTQYF.

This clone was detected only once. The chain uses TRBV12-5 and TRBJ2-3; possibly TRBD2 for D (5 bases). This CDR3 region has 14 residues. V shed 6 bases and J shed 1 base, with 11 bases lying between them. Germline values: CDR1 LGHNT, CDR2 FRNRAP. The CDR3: CASGAGDGTDTQYF. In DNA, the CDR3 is TGTGCTAGTGGGGCCGGGGATGGCACAGATACGCAGTATTTT.

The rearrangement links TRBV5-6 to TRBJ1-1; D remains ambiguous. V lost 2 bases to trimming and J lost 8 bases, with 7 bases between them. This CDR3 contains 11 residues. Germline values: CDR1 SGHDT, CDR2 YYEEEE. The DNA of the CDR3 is TGTGCCAGCAGCTTTTCTTCCGAAGCTTTCTTT. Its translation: CASSFSSEAFF.

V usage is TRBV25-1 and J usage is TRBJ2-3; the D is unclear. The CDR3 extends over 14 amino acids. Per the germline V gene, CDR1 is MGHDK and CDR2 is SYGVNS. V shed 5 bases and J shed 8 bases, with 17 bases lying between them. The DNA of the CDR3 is TGTGCCAGCAGTCAGAATCCCTACGCAGGTACGCAGTATTTT. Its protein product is CASSQNPYAGTQYF.

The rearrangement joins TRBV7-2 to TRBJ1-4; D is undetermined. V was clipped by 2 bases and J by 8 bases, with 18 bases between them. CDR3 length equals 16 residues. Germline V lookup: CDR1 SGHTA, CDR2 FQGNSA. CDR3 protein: CASSLNSAEVWEKLFF. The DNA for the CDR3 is TGTGCCAGCAGCTTAAATTCCGCAGAGGTCTGGGAAAAACTGTTTTTT.

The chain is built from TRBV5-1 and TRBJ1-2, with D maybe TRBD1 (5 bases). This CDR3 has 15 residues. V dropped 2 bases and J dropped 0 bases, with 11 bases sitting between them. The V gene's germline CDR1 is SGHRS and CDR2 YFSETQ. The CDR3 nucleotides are TGCGCCAGCAGCTTTATAACAGGTTCTAACTATGGCTACACCTTC. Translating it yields CASSFITGSNYGYTF.

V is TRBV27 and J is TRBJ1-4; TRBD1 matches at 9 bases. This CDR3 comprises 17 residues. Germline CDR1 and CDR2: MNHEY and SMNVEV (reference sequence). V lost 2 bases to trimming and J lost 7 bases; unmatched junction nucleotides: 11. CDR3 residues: CASSLPQDRGAGEKLFF. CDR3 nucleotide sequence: TGTGCCAGCAGTTTACCCCAAGACAGGGGGGCCGGTGAAAAACTGTTTTTT.

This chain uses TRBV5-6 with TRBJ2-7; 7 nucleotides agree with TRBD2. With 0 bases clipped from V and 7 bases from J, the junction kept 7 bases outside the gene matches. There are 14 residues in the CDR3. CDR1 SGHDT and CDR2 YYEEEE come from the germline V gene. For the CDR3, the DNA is TGTGCCAGCAGCTTGGCGCTCCGGGGGGAGGAGCAGTACTTC. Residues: CASSLALRGEEQYF.

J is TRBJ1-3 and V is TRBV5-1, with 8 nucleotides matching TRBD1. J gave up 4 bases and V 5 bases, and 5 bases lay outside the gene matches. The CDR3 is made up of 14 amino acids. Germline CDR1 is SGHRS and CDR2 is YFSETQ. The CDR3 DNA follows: TGCGCCAGCAGTCAGGGGGCGCCCGGAAACACCATATATTTT. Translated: CASSQGAPGNTIYF.

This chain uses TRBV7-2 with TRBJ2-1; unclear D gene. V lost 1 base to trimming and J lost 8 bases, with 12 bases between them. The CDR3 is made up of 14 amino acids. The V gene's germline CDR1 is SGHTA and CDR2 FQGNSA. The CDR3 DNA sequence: TGTGCCAGCAGCTTAGGCGTATCGTTTTATGAGCAGTTCTTC. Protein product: CASSLGVSFYEQFF.

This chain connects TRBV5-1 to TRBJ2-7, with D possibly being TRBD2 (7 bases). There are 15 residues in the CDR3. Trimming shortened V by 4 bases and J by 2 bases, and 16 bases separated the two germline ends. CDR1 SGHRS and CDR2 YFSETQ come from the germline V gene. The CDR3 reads CASSREGGAPYEQYF. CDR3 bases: TGCGCCAGCAGCCGAGAGGGGGGGGCCCCCTACGAGCAGTACTTC. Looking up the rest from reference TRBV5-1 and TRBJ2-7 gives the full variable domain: KAGVTQTPRYLIKTRGQQVTLSCSPISGHRSVSWYQQTPGQGLQFLFEYFSETQRNKGNFPGRFSGRQFSNSRSEMNVSTLELGDSALYLCASSREGGAPYEQYFGPGTRLTVT.

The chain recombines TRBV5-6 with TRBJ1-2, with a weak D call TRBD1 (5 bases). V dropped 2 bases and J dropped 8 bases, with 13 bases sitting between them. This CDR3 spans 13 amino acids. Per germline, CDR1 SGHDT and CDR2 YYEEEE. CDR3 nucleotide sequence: TGTGCCAGCAGCTTTTCGGACACCGGGGGCTACACCTTC. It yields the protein CASSFSDTGGYTF.

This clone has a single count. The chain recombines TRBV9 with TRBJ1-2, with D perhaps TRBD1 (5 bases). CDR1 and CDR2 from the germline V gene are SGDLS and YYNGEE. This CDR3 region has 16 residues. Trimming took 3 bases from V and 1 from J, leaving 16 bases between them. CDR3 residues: CASSAWGGADNYGYTF. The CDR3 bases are TGTGCCAGCAGCGCGTGGGGGGGTGCTGATAACTATGGCTACACCTTC. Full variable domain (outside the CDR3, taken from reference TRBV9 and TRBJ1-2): DSGVTQTPKHLITATGQRVTLRCSPRSGDLSVYWYQQSLDQGLQFLIQYYNGEERAKGNILERFSAQQFPDLHSELNLSSLELGDSALYFCASSAWGGADNYGYTFGSGTRLTVV.

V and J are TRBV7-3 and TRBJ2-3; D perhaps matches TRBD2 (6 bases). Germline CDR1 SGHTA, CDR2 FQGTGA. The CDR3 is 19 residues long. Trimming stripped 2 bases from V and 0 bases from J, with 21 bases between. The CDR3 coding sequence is TGTGCCAGCAGCTTAGTTCCAAGATGGGGGGACTCTAGCACAGATACGCAGTATTTT. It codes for CASSLVPRWGDSSTDTQYF. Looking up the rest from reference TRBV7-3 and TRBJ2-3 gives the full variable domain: GAGVSQTPSNKVTEKGKYVELRCDPISGHTALYWYRQSLGQGPEFLIYFQGTGAADDSGLPNDRFFAVRPEGSVSTLKIQRTERGDSAVYLCASSLVPRWGDSSTDTQYFGPGTRLTVL.

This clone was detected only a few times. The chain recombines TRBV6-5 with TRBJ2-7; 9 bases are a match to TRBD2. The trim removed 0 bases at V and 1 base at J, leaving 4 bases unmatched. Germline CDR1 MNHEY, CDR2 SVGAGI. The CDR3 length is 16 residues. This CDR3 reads CASSYSSGGQSYEQYF. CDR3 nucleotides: TGTGCCAGCAGTTACTCGAGCGGGGGGCAGTCCTACGAGCAGTACTTC.

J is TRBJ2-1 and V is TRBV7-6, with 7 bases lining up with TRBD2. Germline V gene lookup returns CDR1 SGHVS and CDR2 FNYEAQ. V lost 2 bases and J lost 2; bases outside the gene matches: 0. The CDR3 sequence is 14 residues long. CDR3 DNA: TGTGCCAGCAGCTTACGGGGGGCCTACAATGAGCAGTTCTTC. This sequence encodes CASSLRGAYNEQFF.

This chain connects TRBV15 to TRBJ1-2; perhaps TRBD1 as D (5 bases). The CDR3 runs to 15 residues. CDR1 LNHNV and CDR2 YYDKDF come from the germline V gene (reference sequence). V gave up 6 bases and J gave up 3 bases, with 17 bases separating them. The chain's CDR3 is CATSLGGAGDYGYTF. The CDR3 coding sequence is TGTGCCACCAGTTTGGGGGGTGCTGGGGACTATGGCTACACCTTC.

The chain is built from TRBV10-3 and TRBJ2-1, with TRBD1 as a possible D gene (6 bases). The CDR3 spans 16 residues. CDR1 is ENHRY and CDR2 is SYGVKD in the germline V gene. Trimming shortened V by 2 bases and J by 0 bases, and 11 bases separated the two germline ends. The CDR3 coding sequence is TGTGCCATCAGTGAGGTGGACAGTAGCTCCTACAATGAGCAGTTCTTC. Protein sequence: CAISEVDSSSYNEQFF.